This T cell receptor (beta chain) was identified in a study of cytomegalovirus exposure and HLA in healthy donors. Study details: Out of several hundred genotyped donors, around 80% belonged to the Caucasian-associated ancestry cluster. Study results and caveats: TCR beta V- and J-gene trimming, according to a later analysis, was linked to a missense DCLRE1C variant. An analysis done earlier found most TCR beta V segments productive about 90% or about 30% of the time.

The table lists this clone with a few counts. Its antigen is unknown. PCR involved 60 Vbeta and 13 Jbeta primers. Measured with immunoSEQ multiplex PCR; TCRdb has only the in-frame clones, and not every one. The sample lists 90,000 to 110,000 clones, 78% occurring once. The germline gives CDR1 WNHNN, CDR2 SYGVQD (reference sequence). The V gene lost 5 bases and the J gene lost 0 bases, with 11 bases spanning the gap. There are 15 residues in the CDR3. V and J are TRBV10-1 and TRBJ2-1, with D maybe TRBD2 (5 bases). Sequencing was performed on PBMCs. The sequence came from a man aged 25-45 years in good health and CMV-seronegative. The CDR3 sequence is CASSNDGLSYNEQFF. DNA of the CDR3: TGCGCCAGCAGTAACGACGGACTCTCCTACAATGAGCAGTTCTTC.